A single sample gave rise to the 32 T cell receptor beta chains below, sequenced in a study of blood T cell repertoires in COVID-19. Sequencing used immunoSEQ multiplex PCR; TCRdb keeps in-frame clones, though not all of them. The sample shows about 300,000 clones, around 90% of them seen only once. The sequencing sample was made of PBMCs or T cells enriched from blood (not recorded which). These receptors all come from a woman aged 25 to 45 who had recovered from COVID-19.

V and J are TRBV7-3 and TRBJ1-1; perhaps TRBD1 as D (5 bases). V was trimmed by 6 bases and J by 0 bases, leaving 11 bases between them. This CDR3 contains 14 residues. Germline CDR1 and CDR2: SGHTA and FQGTGA. For the CDR3, the DNA is TGTGCCAGCAGGTTAGACAGCTTGAACACTGAAGCTTTCTTT. It specifies CASRLDSLNTEAFF. Full variable domain (remainder filled in from reference TRBV7-3 and TRBJ1-1): GAGVSQTPSNKVTEKGKYVELRCDPISGHTALYWYRQSLGQGPEFLIYFQGTGAADDSGLPNDRFFAVRPEGSVSTLKIQRTERGDSAVYLCASRLDSLNTEAFFGQGTRLTVV.

This clone is a singleton in its sample. The DNA for the CDR3 is TGTGCCAGCAGCGCCCCGGGTAGCACAGATACGCAGTATTTT. This translates into CASSAPGSTDTQYF. The chain links TRBV9 to TRBJ2-3; D remains unclear. Germline V CDR1 and CDR2: SGDLS, YYNGEE. Trimming pared 3 bases from V and 0 bases from J, leaving 8 bases between. This CDR3 has 14 residues.

The V and J genes are TRBV5-4 and TRBJ1-6; TRBD1 aligns across 10 bases. V lost 6 bases, J lost 10 bases, and 10 bases stayed unmatched. Germline V CDR1 and CDR2: SGHNT, YYREEE (reference sequence). This CDR3 has 15 residues. The CDR3 sequence is CASTWDRGRRSPLHF. Here the CDR3 DNA reads TGTGCCAGCACCTGGGACAGGGGAAGGAGGTCACCCCTCCACTTT.

The V call is TRBV7-9, the J call TRBJ2-2; a weak D match, TRBD2 (5 bases). Trimming cost V 2 bases and J 5 bases, with 24 bases left between them. The CDR3 spans 19 residues. Per germline, CDR1 SEHNR and CDR2 FQNEAQ (reference sequence). CDR3 region: CASSLLESGVGVGTGELFF. In DNA form, the CDR3 reads TGTGCCAGCAGCTTATTGGAATCCGGAGTGGGAGTGGGAACCGGGGAGCTGTTTTTT.

This chain links TRBV7-6 with TRBJ1-3, with a possible D match to TRBD1 (5 bases). The CDR3 covers 15 residues. V was trimmed by 0 bases and J by 3 bases, leaving 9 bases between them. Germline-derived CDR1 and CDR2 are SGHVS and FNYEAQ. The CDR3 here is CASSLAQGNGNTIYF. As DNA, the CDR3 is TGTGCCAGCAGCTTAGCGCAGGGAAATGGAAACACCATATATTTT.

The J gene is TRBJ1-1, the V gene TRBV28; 9 bases agree with TRBD1. Germline CDR1 is MDHEN and CDR2 is SYDVKM. Trimming took 6 bases from V and 11 from J; bases not matched to a gene: 10. The CDR3 covers 13 residues. CDR3 loop: CASRPGTGFRAFF. The CDR3, as DNA: TGTGCCAGCAGACCCGGGACAGGGTTTAGGGCTTTCTTT. The full variable domain, completed using reference TRBV28 and TRBJ1-1, is DVKVTQSSRYLVKRTGEKVFLECVQDMDHENMFWYRQDPGLGLRLIYFSYDVKMKEKGDIPEGYSVSREKKERFSLILESASTNQTSMYLCASRPGTGFRAFFGQGTRLTVV.

The rearrangement links TRBV7-2 to TRBJ1-2; tentatively, D is TRBD1 (6 bases). CDR1 SGHTA and CDR2 FQGNSA come from the germline V gene. V lost 6 bases to trimming and J lost 1 base, with 12 bases between them. The CDR3 consists of 14 residues. CDR3 coding DNA: TGTGCCAGCAGTCAGGGGCAAATTAACTATGGCTACACCTTC. Protein: CASSQGQINYGYTF.

This chain uses TRBV5-1 with TRBJ2-2; a possible D gene is TRBD1 (6 bases). Germline loops: CDR1 SGHRS, CDR2 YFSETQ. The CDR3 is 15 residues long. V shed 5 bases and J shed 0 bases, with 11 bases lying between them. CDR3 in DNA: TGCGCCAGCAGAGATGGACAGCCGAACACCGGGGAGCTGTTTTTT. This gives the protein CASRDGQPNTGELFF.

V is TRBV7-2 and J is TRBJ2-7, with D perhaps TRBD2 (5 bases). CDR1 and CDR2 (germline): SGHTA, FQGNSA. There are 14 residues in the CDR3. With 5 bases removed from V and 3 bases from J, the gap between germline ends came to 14 bases. CDR3: CASSPGGSLYEQYF. In nucleotides, the CDR3 is TGTGCCAGCAGCCCCGGAGGCTCCCTCTACGAGCAGTACTTC.

This clone came up a few times. CDR3 nucleotides: TGTGCCAGCAGTTTCGGGGGGAGCAATCAGCCCCAGCATTTT. It encodes CASSFGGSNQPQHF. The V gene is TRBV27, the J gene TRBJ1-5; possible D gene TRBD1, 5 bases. The CDR3 sequence is 14 residues long. The ends were cut back, 3 bases at V and 1 base at J, with 7 bases in the middle. The germline V gene encodes CDR1 MNHEY and CDR2 SMNVEV (reference sequence).

This sequence joins TRBV6-6 and TRBJ2-7; no definite D call. This CDR3 spans 13 amino acids. The V end was cut by 5 bases, the J end by 6 bases, with 14 bases between. In germline, CDR1 is MNHNY, CDR2 SVGAGI (reference sequence). CDR3 residues: CASSVADPGEQYF. DNA of the CDR3: TGTGCCAGCAGTGTAGCTGACCCTGGCGAGCAGTACTTC.

This chain joins TRBV5-1 and TRBJ2-5; TRBD1 matches at 10 bases. Per germline, CDR1 SGHRS and CDR2 YFSETQ. The length of the CDR3 is 15 residues. Trimming at V came to 3 bases and at J to 4 bases, leaving 6 bases not matched to a gene. CDR3: CASSSTRTGGETQYF. The CDR3 coding sequence is TGCGCCAGCAGCTCAACTAGGACAGGGGGAGAGACCCAGTACTTC. The full variable domain, in which reference TRBV5-1 and TRBJ2-5 provide the parts outside the CDR3, is KAGVTQTPRYLIKTRGQQVTLSCSPISGHRSVSWYQQTPGQGLQFLFEYFSETQRNKGNFPGRFSGRQFSNSRSEMNVSTLELGDSALYLCASSSTRTGGETQYFGPGTRLLVL.

The chain joins TRBV27 to TRBJ1-1; D possibly corresponds to TRBD1 (6 bases). CDR1 is MNHEY, CDR2 SMNVEV, per germline (reference sequence). V lost 5 bases, J lost 7 bases, and 11 bases lay in between. The CDR3 has 12 amino acids. The CDR3 DNA sequence: TGTGCCAGCAGTGTACAGGGTTTTGAAGCTTTCTTT. It encodes CASSVQGFEAFF.

The chain couples TRBV5-1 to TRBJ2-1, with 8 bases matching TRBD2. CDR3 length: 17 amino acids. Germline trimming cut 4 bases from V and 0 bases from J; bases unmatched to any gene: 9. Germline V CDR1 and CDR2: SGHRS, YFSETQ. The CDR3 spells CASSPFSSGSSYNEQFF. For the CDR3, the DNA is TGCGCCAGCAGCCCATTTTCAAGCGGGAGCTCCTACAATGAGCAGTTCTTC.

The V gene is TRBV18, the J gene TRBJ2-5; no firm D call. V was cut by 3 bases and J by 1 base, with 3 bases left in between. The CDR3 sequence is 12 residues long. Germline V gene data show CDR1 as KGHSH and CDR2 as LQKENI. The CDR3 bases are TGTGCCAGCTCACCCCTCCAAGAGACCCAGTACTTC. It translates to CASSPLQETQYF.

The chain uses TRBV5-6 and TRBJ1-1; D might be TRBD1 (6 bases). Germline V gene sequence: CDR1 SGHDT, CDR2 YYEEEE. V was pared by 2 bases and J by 6 bases, with 11 bases between. The CDR3 is 13 residues long. CDR3 coding DNA: TGTGCCAGCAGCTTAACAGGGAGGGCTGAAGCTTTCTTT. Protein product: CASSLTGRAEAFF.

This clone has only a few counts. The chain is built from TRBV5-4 and TRBJ2-7, with 10 positions matching TRBD1. The CDR3 runs to 13 residues. Unmatched junction bases numbered 4, after V lost 4 bases and J lost 6 bases. The germline V gene has CDR1 SGHNT and CDR2 YYREEE (reference sequence). The CDR3 region has the DNA TGTGCCAGCAGCGTGGGACAGGGGTTCGAGCAGTACTTC. Translated, it gives CASSVGQGFEQYF.

This clone occurred once. V usage is TRBV4-1 and J usage is TRBJ2-1; 7 positions match TRBD2. The CDR3 is 16 amino acids. CDR1 and CDR2 from the germline V gene are MGHRA and YSYEKL. With 9 bases clipped from V and 2 bases from J, the junction kept 13 bases outside the gene matches. DNA of the CDR3: TGCGCCAGAGTTCACGGGGCGGGGGTTACCTACAATGAGCAGTTCTTC. Its protein is CARVHGAGVTYNEQFF.

The rearrangement links TRBV19 to TRBJ2-5; the D gene is possibly TRBD2 (6 bases). V dropped 3 bases and J dropped 1 base, with 12 bases sitting between them. Germline lookup yields CDR1 LNHDA and CDR2 SQIVND (reference sequence). The CDR3 is 15 amino acids. The CDR3 DNA sequence: TGTGCCAGTAGTATGGGACTGGGAGGCCAAGAGACCCAGTACTTC. It codes for CASSMGLGGQETQYF.

This chain's CDR3 is CASSPPGSNEQFF. For the CDR3, the DNA is TGTGCCAGCAGCCCCCCCGGGAGCAATGAGCAGTTCTTC. V gene TRBV3-1 (or the pseudogene TRBV3-2) combines with J gene TRBJ2-1, with D tentatively TRBD2 (6 bases). CDR1 and CDR2 from the germline V gene are LGHDT and YNNKEL (reference sequence). The V end lost 4 bases, the J end lost 6 bases, and 10 bases lay between the germline ends. The CDR3 runs to 13 residues.

V is TRBV5-1 and J is TRBJ2-3, with TRBD2 matching 13 bases. The CDR3 contains 18 residues. J gave up 1 base and V 3 bases, and 8 bases lay outside the gene matches. Germline V gene data show CDR1 as SGHRS and CDR2 as YFSETQ. The CDR3 DNA reads as TGCGCCAGCAGCTCAGGACTAGCGGGAGCTCGGGGCACAGATACGCAGTATTTT. Translation: CASSSGLAGARGTDTQYF.

The V and J genes are TRBV9 and TRBJ2-1, with TRBD2 matching 8 bases. V shed 4 bases, J shed 6 bases, and the junction held 15 bases outside the gene matches. The CDR3 consists of 17 residues. Germline V CDR1 and CDR2: SGDLS, YYNGEE. CDR3 residues: CASSIRTGTSVVNEQFF. The CDR3 coding sequence is TGTGCCAGCAGCATCCGGACCGGGACTAGTGTGGTCAATGAGCAGTTCTTC.

The rearrangement links TRBV29-1 to TRBJ2-5; 8 bases align to TRBD2. Per germline, CDR1 SQVTM and CDR2 ANQGSEA. The CDR3 is 13 amino acids. The ends lost 7 bases at V and 1 base at J; junction bases unmatched: 5. The CDR3 DNA follows: TGCAGCGCCAGGACTAGCAGCCAAGAGACCCAGTACTTC. Translation: CSARTSSQETQYF.

The chain has TRBV2 and TRBJ2-6; tentatively, D is TRBD1 (5 bases). The length of the CDR3 is 16 residues. V lost 2 bases to trimming and J lost 4 bases, with 12 bases between them. Germline V CDR1 and CDR2: SNHLY, FYNNEI. This CDR3 reads CASSESKGPGANVLTF. CDR3 DNA sequence: TGTGCCAGCAGTGAAAGTAAGGGGCCAGGGGCCAACGTCCTGACTTTC.

The rearrangement joins TRBV5-8 to TRBJ2-5; no clear D gene. V was trimmed by 0 bases and J by 4 bases, leaving 10 bases between them. CDR3 size: 14 residues. Germline V gene lookup returns CDR1 SGHTS and CDR2 YDEGEE. CDR3 loop: CASSLDQRAETQYF. CDR3 coding DNA: TGTGCCAGCAGCTTGGACCAGCGCGCAGAGACCCAGTACTTC.

CDR3 sequence reads: CASSLDQVGTQYF. The CDR3 region has the DNA TGTGCCAGCAGCTTAGATCAGGTTGGGACCCAGTACTTC. The V gene is TRBV7-2, the J gene TRBJ2-5; D not resolved. The CDR3 loop spans 13 amino acids. CDR1 and CDR2 from the germline V gene are SGHTA and FQGNSA. Deletions cut 1 base from V and 7 bases from J, with 10 bases between.

This rearrangement joins TRBV5-4 to TRBJ2-7; 9 bases match TRBD2. CDR1 and CDR2 from the germline V gene are SGHNT and YYREEE (reference sequence). The CDR3 contains 15 residues. V was pared by 0 bases and J by 4 bases, with 5 bases of the junction left unmatched. The CDR3 DNA is TGTGCCAGCAGCTTGGAAGCGGGAGGCAATTACGAGCAGTACTTC. This codes for CASSLEAGGNYEQYF.

A note on this clone: Other DNA sequences within the sample encode an identical CDR3. The rearrangement joins TRBV7-9 to TRBJ2-5; D call uncertain. The CDR3 has 14 residues. CDR1 is SEHNR, CDR2 FQNEAQ, per germline (reference sequence). V gave up 2 bases and J gave up 1 base, with 8 bases separating them. The CDR3 coding sequence is TGTGCCAGCAGCTTACTTGGAGTCCAAGAGACCCAGTACTTC. This translates into CASSLLGVQETQYF.

The chain joins TRBV28 to TRBJ1-6, with D perhaps TRBD1 (6 bases). The CDR3 has 13 residues. Trimming took off 6 bases at V and 7 bases at J, with 10 bases between the two ends. The germline V gene encodes CDR1 MDHEN and CDR2 SYDVKM. The CDR3 DNA is TGTGCCAGCAGACAGGGTTTGAATTCACCCCTCCACTTT. It encodes CASRQGLNSPLHF.

The gene calls are TRBV13 and TRBJ2-7; 9 bases are shared with TRBD1. Losses at the gene ends were 4 bases for V and 5 bases for J; bases not matched to a gene: 0. Per the germline V gene, CDR1 is PRHDT and CDR2 is FYEKMQ (reference sequence). There are 12 residues in the CDR3. The CDR3 spells CASSWTGDEQYF. Here the CDR3 DNA reads TGTGCCAGCAGCTGGACAGGGGACGAGCAGTACTTC.

The V call is TRBV6-5, the J call TRBJ1-5; 7 bases are a match to TRBD1. This CDR3 is built from 15 residues. The junction had 11 bases not matched to a gene; V was cut back by 5 bases and J by 7 bases. Germline assignment: CDR1 MNHEY and CDR2 SVGAGI. DNA for the CDR3: TGTGCCAGCAGTCCAGCTGAGGGGGCTTGGCAGCCCCAGCATTTT. This sequence encodes CASSPAEGAWQPQHF.

The chain uses TRBV5-6 and TRBJ1-5; TRBD1 aligns across 12 bases. Losses at the gene ends were 4 bases for V and 7 bases for J; bases not matched to a gene: 3. The germline V gene encodes CDR1 SGHDT and CDR2 YYEEEE. This CDR3 is 14 amino acids long. For the CDR3, the DNA is TGTGCCAGCAGCACCGGGACAGGGGGCCAGCCCCAGCATTTT. Its protein is CASSTGTGGQPQHF.